A selection of T cell receptor beta chains follows, all from one sample in a study of graft-versus-host responses after intestinal transplantation. TCRdb's copy holds only in-frame clones and misses some; the assay was immunoSEQ multiplex PCR. The table lists some 79,000 clones, approximately 88% of them singletons. Their specific antigens are unknown. The material was unstimulated CD4+ T cells sorted from spleen or lymph node cells, obtained before intestinal transplant. The origin of the receptors is a human donor who received an intestinal transplant. Both conserved end residues are part of each CDR3. The order of the fields is J gene, clone size, V gene, D gene, CDR3 DNA, CDR3 protein. A D gene is named only where the DNA matches it firmly. Only some rows state a clone size, as once, few, many or a class for expanded clones.

j_gene: TRBJ2-7; abundance: -; v_gene: TRBV29-1; d_gene: TRBD1; CDR3nt: TGCAGCGTGGGGATGGGGACAGACGAGCAGTACTTC; CDR3aa: CSVGMGTDEQYF
j_gene: TRBJ2-3; abundance: -; v_gene: TRBV6-1; d_gene: -; CDR3nt: TGTGCCAGCAGCTGGGACTCCGGCACAGATACGCAGTATTTT; CDR3aa: CASSWDSGTDTQYF
j_gene: TRBJ2-1; abundance: -; v_gene: TRBV9; d_gene: TRBD1; CDR3nt: TGTGCCAGCAGCGTAGCTCTTACCCGACAGGGCTTCTACACTGAGCAGTTCTTC; CDR3aa: CASSVALTRQGFYTEQFF
j_gene: TRBJ2-2; abundance: -; v_gene: TRBV10-3; d_gene: TRBD1; CDR3nt: TGTGCCATCATGTTAAGAACAGGGGGCTATACCGGGGAGCTGTTTTTT; CDR3aa: CAIMLRTGGYTGELFF
j_gene: TRBJ1-2; abundance: once; v_gene: TRBV27; d_gene: -; CDR3nt: TGTGCCAGCAGTTCCAGGGAGGGCTATGGCTACACCTTC; CDR3aa: CASSSREGYGYTF
j_gene: TRBJ1-2; abundance: -; v_gene: TRBV5-1; d_gene: -; CDR3nt: TGCGCCAGCAGCCCCCCAGTCGGGGATTATGGCTACACCTTC; CDR3aa: CASSPPVGDYGYTF
j_gene: TRBJ2-1; abundance: once; v_gene: TRBV2; d_gene: TRBD1; CDR3nt: TGTGCCAGCAGTGAAGATTATAGGGGACAGGGAGGGTTCTTC; CDR3aa: CASSEDYRGQGGFF
j_gene: TRBJ1-5; abundance: -; v_gene: TRBV19; d_gene: -; CDR3nt: TGTGCCAGTAGTATAGGTTCGGATCAGCCCCAGCATTTT; CDR3aa: CASSIGSDQPQHF
j_gene: TRBJ2-5; abundance: -; v_gene: TRBV6-5; d_gene: TRBD2; CDR3nt: TGTGCCAGCAGTTCTTTACTAGCGGGAGGGAGAGAGACCCAGTACTTC; CDR3aa: CASSSLLAGGRETQYF
j_gene: TRBJ2-7; abundance: once; v_gene: TRBV30; d_gene: TRBD1; CDR3nt: TGTGCCTGGAGTGCTTTGGACAGGGCCTACGAGCAGTACTTC; CDR3aa: CAWSALDRAYEQYF
j_gene: TRBJ1-5; abundance: -; v_gene: TRBV28; d_gene: -; CDR3nt: TGTGCCAGCAGGTACTACAGGGTGAGCAATCAGCCCCAGCATTTT; CDR3aa: CASRYYRVSNQPQHF
j_gene: TRBJ1-4; abundance: -; v_gene: TRBV6-5; d_gene: -; CDR3nt: TGTGCCAGCAGTAACATGGTGGAGGGAGAAAAACTGTTTTTT; CDR3aa: CASSNMVEGEKLFF
j_gene: TRBJ1-6; abundance: once; v_gene: TRBV6-1; d_gene: -; CDR3nt: TGTGCCAGCAGCGGGAATTGGAATTCACCCCTCCACTTT; CDR3aa: CASSGNWNSPLHF
j_gene: TRBJ1-4; abundance: -; v_gene: TRBV15; d_gene: TRBD1; CDR3nt: TGTGCCACCAAGGCGGACAGGCGGGCTAATGAAAAACTGTTTTTT; CDR3aa: CATKADRRANEKLFF
j_gene: TRBJ1-1; abundance: -; v_gene: TRBV13; d_gene: -; CDR3nt: TGTGCCAGCAGCTTGCCTCCCAGGAACACTGAAGCTTTCTTT; CDR3aa: CASSLPPRNTEAFF
j_gene: TRBJ2-5; abundance: -; v_gene: TRBV11-2; d_gene: -; CDR3nt: TGTGCCAGCAGCTCCAACCAAGAGACCCAGTACTTC; CDR3aa: CASSSNQETQYF
j_gene: TRBJ2-7; abundance: once; v_gene: TRBV6-5; d_gene: TRBD2; CDR3nt: TGTGCCAGCAGTTACGGTCTAAGCGGGAGGTCCTACGAGCAGTACTTC; CDR3aa: CASSYGLSGRSYEQYF
j_gene: TRBJ1-1; abundance: -; v_gene: TRBV28; d_gene: -; CDR3nt: TGTGCCAGCAGCCCCGGACAGATGAACACTGAAGCTTTCTTT; CDR3aa: CASSPGQMNTEAFF
j_gene: TRBJ1-2; abundance: once; v_gene: TRBV28; d_gene: TRBD1; CDR3nt: TGTGCCAGCAGTTTATCAGGGGGCGACTATGGCTACACCTTC; CDR3aa: CASSLSGGDYGYTF
j_gene: TRBJ1-1; abundance: -; v_gene: TRBV5-1; d_gene: -; CDR3nt: TGCGCCAGCAGCGCGATCCCAGGGGCCACTGAAGCTTTCTTT; CDR3aa: CASSAIPGATEAFF
j_gene: TRBJ2-1; abundance: -; v_gene: TRBV28; d_gene: TRBD1; CDR3nt: TGTGCCAGCGAGACCGGGACAGGGAGGAATGAGCAGTTCTTC; CDR3aa: CASETGTGRNEQFF
j_gene: TRBJ1-1; abundance: -; v_gene: TRBV29-1; d_gene: -; CDR3nt: TGCAGCGTTTTGCGCCGAGGGATGAACACTGAAGCTTTCTTT; CDR3aa: CSVLRRGMNTEAFF
j_gene: TRBJ2-7; abundance: -; v_gene: TRBV11-2; d_gene: -; CDR3nt: TGTGCCAGCAGCTTAGAGAGGAAGGACGAGCAGTACTTC; CDR3aa: CASSLERKDEQYF
j_gene: TRBJ2-1; abundance: -; v_gene: TRBV28; d_gene: -; CDR3nt: TGTGCCAGCAGTTTAAGTCCCCGGACAGTCAATGAGCAGTTCTTC; CDR3aa: CASSLSPRTVNEQFF
j_gene: TRBJ1-4; abundance: once; v_gene: TRBV15; d_gene: -; CDR3nt: TGTGCCACCAGCAGAGATCGGACAGCTTCGCAACTGTTTTTT; CDR3aa: CATSRDRTASQLFF
j_gene: TRBJ2-7; abundance: -; v_gene: TRBV9; d_gene: TRBD1; CDR3nt: TGTGCCAGCAGCGCCTACGGGACAGCTTCCTACGAGCAGTACTTC; CDR3aa: CASSAYGTASYEQYF
j_gene: TRBJ1-1; abundance: -; v_gene: TRBV30; d_gene: -; CDR3nt: TGTGCCTGGAGTGTACTGTTGAACACTGAAGCTTTCTTT; CDR3aa: CAWSVLLNTEAFF
j_gene: TRBJ2-1; abundance: -; v_gene: TRBV19; d_gene: TRBD1; CDR3nt: TGTGCCAGTAGTTTTCCGGGACAGGACTACAATGAGCAGTTCTTC; CDR3aa: CASSFPGQDYNEQFF
j_gene: TRBJ2-1; abundance: -; v_gene: TRBV18; d_gene: -; CDR3nt: TGTGCCAGCTCACCAGCGGCCACTTCCTACAATGAGCAGTTCTTC; CDR3aa: CASSPAATSYNEQFF
j_gene: TRBJ1-2; abundance: -; v_gene: TRBV7-9; d_gene: -; CDR3nt: TGTGCCAGCAGCCGGGGGACGGGTGGCTACACCTTC; CDR3aa: CASSRGTGGYTF
j_gene: TRBJ2-5; abundance: -; v_gene: TRBV6-1; d_gene: TRBD2; CDR3nt: TGTGCCAGCAGCACAGGACTAGCGGGAGAGACCCAGTACTTC; CDR3aa: CASSTGLAGETQYF
j_gene: TRBJ1-1; abundance: -; v_gene: TRBV18; d_gene: -; CDR3nt: TGTGCCAGCTCAGGCCAGGGGATGAACACTGAAGCTTTCTTT; CDR3aa: CASSGQGMNTEAFF
j_gene: TRBJ1-2; abundance: -; v_gene: TRBV5-1; d_gene: -; CDR3nt: TGCGCCAGCAGCTGGACTACAGAAACTAACTATGGCTACACCTTC; CDR3aa: CASSWTTETNYGYTF
j_gene: TRBJ2-5; abundance: -; v_gene: TRBV30; d_gene: TRBD1; CDR3nt: TGTGCCTGGGACAGGGTACCAAGACAAGAGACCCAGTACTTC; CDR3aa: CAWDRVPRQETQYF
j_gene: TRBJ1-1; abundance: -; v_gene: TRBV30; d_gene: TRBD1; CDR3nt: TGTGCCTGGAGTACAGAATACAGGGGGCCGTCGAACACTGAAGCTTTCTTT; CDR3aa: CAWSTEYRGPSNTEAFF
j_gene: TRBJ1-1; abundance: -; v_gene: TRBV28; d_gene: -; CDR3nt: TGTGCCAGCAGTTTCTCAGGAACGAACACTGAAGCTTTCTTT; CDR3aa: CASSFSGTNTEAFF
j_gene: TRBJ1-5; abundance: -; v_gene: TRBV28; d_gene: -; CDR3nt: TGTGGCTCAGGCTCGCGCAATCAGCCCCAGCATTTT; CDR3aa: CGSGSRNQPQHF
j_gene: TRBJ1-3; abundance: -; v_gene: TRBV6-1; d_gene: -; CDR3nt: TGTGCCAGCACCGGAGTGGGGGGGGCTGGAAACACCATATATTTT; CDR3aa: CASTGVGGAGNTIYF
j_gene: TRBJ1-4; abundance: -; v_gene: TRBV9; d_gene: TRBD1; CDR3nt: TGTGCCAGCAGCCTTCTGGGACAGGGTAATGAAAAACTGTTTTTT; CDR3aa: CASSLLGQGNEKLFF
j_gene: TRBJ1-3; abundance: -; v_gene: TRBV2; d_gene: -; CDR3nt: TGTGCCAGCAGTGCCCGACCAGGGTCTGGAAACACCATATATTTT; CDR3aa: CASSARPGSGNTIYF
j_gene: TRBJ2-1; abundance: -; v_gene: TRBV19; d_gene: TRBD2; CDR3nt: TGTGCCAGTAGTGCCGGGACTAGCGGGAGTGTCCACAATGAGCAGTTCTTC; CDR3aa: CASSAGTSGSVHNEQFF